This T cell receptor (beta chain) was identified in a study of vaccination and CD4 T cells after COVID-19. For the study at large: Cellular stimulation was performed using overlapping spike peptides derived from SARS-CoV-2, HCoV-NL63, HCoV-OC43 and HCoV-229E.

Treatment: approximately nine-day PBMC culture with coronavirus spike peptide pools or control peptides (ViraFEST assay). This clonotype was counted only a few times. No antigen is known for it. The V end lost 6 bases, the J end lost 8 bases, and 13 bases lay between the germline ends. CDR1 and CDR2 (germline): MDHEN, SYDVKM. CDR3 length equals 12 residues. With the Oncomine TCR Beta short-read assay, DNA from cultured CD4+ T cells was sequenced. Investigators isolated genomic DNA from cultured CD4+ T cells. TCRdb processed the PCR reads anew with MiXCR; each CDR3 protein has one entry. Here the sample spans around 19,000 distinct CDR3 sequences, around two fifths being singletons.

The sequence came from a human donor who had recovered from COVID-19. The chain joins TRBV28 to TRBJ1-2, with a possible D match to TRBD1 (6 bases). Sequencing was performed on CD4+ T cells from blood, cultured in vitro. In nucleotides, the CDR3 is TGTGCCAGCAGGCTCTCAGGGGAAGGCTACACCTTC. As protein: CASRLSGEGYTF.